Following are 4 T cell receptor beta chains from one sample sequenced in a study. Via MiXCR, TCRdb re-called the 5' RACE reads, giving one row per CDR3 protein. The top ten clones hold around 3.9% of a sample with tens of thousands of distinct CDR3 sequences, 29% of them seen once. Sequencing used memory CD4+ T cells sorted from a lymph node. Regarding subset: memory CD4+ T cells, CD4+CD45RO+CD25-. The receptors originated from a female donor with breast cancer.

In this sample, this clonotype turned up a few times. This chain joins TRBV7-2 and TRBJ2-1; unclear D gene. CDR3 length: 15 residues. In germline, CDR1 is SGHTA, CDR2 FQGNSA. Between the trimmed V and J ends, which lost 5 bases and 7 bases, there was a span of 18 bases. The CDR3 is CASSPQLLWRNEQFF. In DNA, the CDR3 is TGTGCCAGCAGCCCGCAACTCCTATGGCGGAATGAGCAGTTCTTC.

This clonotype turned up a few times. J is TRBJ1-6 and V is TRBV20-1; D not certain. Trimming pared 1 base from V and 5 bases from J, leaving 9 bases between. This CDR3 region has 14 residues. CDR1 and CDR2 (germline): DFQATT, SNEGSKA (reference sequence). CDR3 region: CSARVHRDNSPLHF. The CDR3 DNA reads TGCAGTGCTAGAGTTCACAGAGATAATTCACCCCTCCACTTT.

With regard to this clonotype: Being one base from a much bigger clone, this may be a read error. The CDR3 DNA is TGTGCCAACAGCCTCCGTTCGGATACGCAGTATTTT. The encoded protein is CANSLRSDTQYF. J is TRBJ2-3 and V is TRBV3-1; no reliable D call. CDR1 LGHDT and CDR2 YNNKEL come from the germline V gene (reference sequence). CDR3 size: 12 residues.

This chain connects TRBV7-8 to TRBJ2-7; 11 positions agree with TRBD2. Losses at the gene ends were 5 bases for V and 9 bases for J; bases not matched to a gene: 21. CDR1 and CDR2 from the germline V gene are SGHVS and FQNEAQ. The CDR3 runs to 18 residues. The CDR3 sequence is CASSQDRGPGLAVLRQYF. CDR3 nucleotides: TGTGCCAGCAGCCAGGACAGGGGACCGGGACTAGCGGTTTTACGGCAGTACTTC.